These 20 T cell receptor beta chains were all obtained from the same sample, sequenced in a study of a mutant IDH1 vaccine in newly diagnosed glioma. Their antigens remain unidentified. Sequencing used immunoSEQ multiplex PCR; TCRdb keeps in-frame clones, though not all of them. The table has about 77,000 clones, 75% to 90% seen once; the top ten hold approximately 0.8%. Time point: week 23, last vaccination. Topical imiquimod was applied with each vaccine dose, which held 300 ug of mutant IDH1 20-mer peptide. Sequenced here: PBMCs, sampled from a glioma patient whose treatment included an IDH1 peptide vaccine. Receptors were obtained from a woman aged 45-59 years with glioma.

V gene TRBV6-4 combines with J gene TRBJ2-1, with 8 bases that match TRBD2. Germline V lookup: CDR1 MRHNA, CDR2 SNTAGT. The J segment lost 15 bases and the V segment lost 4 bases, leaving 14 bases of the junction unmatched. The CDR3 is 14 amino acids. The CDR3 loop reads CASSVSATSGSAFF. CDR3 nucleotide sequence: TGTGCCAGCAGTGTTTCGGCCACCAGCGGGAGTGCGTTCTTC.

CDR3 DNA sequence: TGCGCCAGCAGTGCCTTTCAGGGGGCCGGGGAGCTGTTTTTT. Residues: CASSAFQGAGELFF. The V call is TRBV10-1, the J call TRBJ2-2, with TRBD1 matching 7 bases. The CDR3 is 14 amino acids. Germline assignment: CDR1 WNHNN and CDR2 SYGVQD (reference sequence). The trim removed 4 bases at V and 6 bases at J, leaving 5 bases unmatched.

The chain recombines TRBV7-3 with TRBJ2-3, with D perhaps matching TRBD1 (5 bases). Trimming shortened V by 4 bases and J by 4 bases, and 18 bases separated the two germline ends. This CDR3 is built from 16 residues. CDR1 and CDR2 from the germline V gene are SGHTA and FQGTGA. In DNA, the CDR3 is TGTGCCAGCAGCTCCTTCAGCAGGGCTGGCGCAGATACGCAGTATTTT. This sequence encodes CASSSFSRAGADTQYF.

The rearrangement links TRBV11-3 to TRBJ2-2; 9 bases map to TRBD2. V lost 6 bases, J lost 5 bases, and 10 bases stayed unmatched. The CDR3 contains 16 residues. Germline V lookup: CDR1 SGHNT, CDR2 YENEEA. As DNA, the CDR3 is TGTGCCAGCAGTTATCGCGGGCGGGAGGGAACCGGGGAGCTGTTTTTT. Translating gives CASSYRGREGTGELFF.

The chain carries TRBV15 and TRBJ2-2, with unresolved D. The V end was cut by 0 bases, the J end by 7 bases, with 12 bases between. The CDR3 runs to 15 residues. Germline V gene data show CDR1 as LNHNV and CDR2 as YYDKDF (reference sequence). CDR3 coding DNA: TGTGCCACCAGCAGAGATCCCGAGTGGGGCGGGGAGCTGTTTTTT. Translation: CATSRDPEWGGELFF.

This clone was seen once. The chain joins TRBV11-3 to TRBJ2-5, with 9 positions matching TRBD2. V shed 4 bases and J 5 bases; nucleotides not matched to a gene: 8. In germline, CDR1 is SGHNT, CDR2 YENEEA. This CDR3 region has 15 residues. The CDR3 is CASSSDAGGRETQYF. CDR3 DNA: TGTGCCAGCAGCTCCGACGCGGGGGGGAGGGAGACCCAGTACTTC.

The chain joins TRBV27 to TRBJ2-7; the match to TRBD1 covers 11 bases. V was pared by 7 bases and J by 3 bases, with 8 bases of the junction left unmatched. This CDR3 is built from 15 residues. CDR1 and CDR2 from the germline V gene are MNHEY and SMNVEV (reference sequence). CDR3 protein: CASTYGTGGNYEQYF. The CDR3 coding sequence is TGTGCCAGCACCTACGGGACAGGGGGTAACTACGAGCAGTACTTC.

The CDR3 DNA follows: TGTGCCAGCAGCTTGTCAGTGAGCGATGAGCAGTTCTTC. This gives the protein CASSLSVSDEQFF. The V gene is TRBV5-6, the J gene TRBJ2-1; D unclear. This CDR3 has 13 amino acids. Germline lookup yields CDR1 SGHDT and CDR2 YYEEEE. Trimming left V 1 base short and J 8 bases short, with 10 bases between.

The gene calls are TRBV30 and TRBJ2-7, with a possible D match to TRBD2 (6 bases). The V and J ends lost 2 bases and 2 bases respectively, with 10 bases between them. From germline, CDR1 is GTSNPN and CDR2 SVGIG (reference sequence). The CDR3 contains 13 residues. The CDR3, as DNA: TGTGCCTGGAGTACGGGAGCCACCTACGAGCAGTACTTC. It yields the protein CAWSTGATYEQYF.

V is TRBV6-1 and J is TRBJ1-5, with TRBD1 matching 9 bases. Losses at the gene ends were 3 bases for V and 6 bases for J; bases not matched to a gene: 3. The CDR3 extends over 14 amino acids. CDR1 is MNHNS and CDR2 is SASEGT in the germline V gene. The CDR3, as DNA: TGTGCCAGCAGTGATGGGACAGGGCTTCAGCCCCAGCATTTT. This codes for CASSDGTGLQPQHF.

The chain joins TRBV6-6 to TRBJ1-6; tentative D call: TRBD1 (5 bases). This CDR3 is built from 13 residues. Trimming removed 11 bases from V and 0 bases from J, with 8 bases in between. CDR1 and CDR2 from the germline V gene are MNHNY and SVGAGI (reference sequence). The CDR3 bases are TGTGCCGGGACCAGCTCCTATAATTCACCCCTCCACTTT. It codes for CAGTSSYNSPLHF.

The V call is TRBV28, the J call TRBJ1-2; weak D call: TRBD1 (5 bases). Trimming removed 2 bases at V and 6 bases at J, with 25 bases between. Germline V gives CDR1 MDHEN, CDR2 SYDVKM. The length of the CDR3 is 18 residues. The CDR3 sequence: CASSLTPPWQGRSDGYTF. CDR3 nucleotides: TGTGCCAGCAGTTTAACACCCCCGTGGCAGGGAAGATCTGATGGCTACACCTTC.

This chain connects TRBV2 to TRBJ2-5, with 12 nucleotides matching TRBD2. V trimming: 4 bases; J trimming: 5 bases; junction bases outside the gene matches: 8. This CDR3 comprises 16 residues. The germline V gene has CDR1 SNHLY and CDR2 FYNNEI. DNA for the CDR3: TGTGCCAGCAGTGCCTCACGACTAGCGGGAGAGGAGACCCAGTACTTC. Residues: CASSASRLAGEETQYF. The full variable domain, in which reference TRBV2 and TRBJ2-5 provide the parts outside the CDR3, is EPEVTQTPSHQVTQMGQEVILRCVPISNHLYFYWYRQILGQKVEFLVSFYNNEISEKSEIFDDQFSVERPDGSNFTLKIRSTKLEDSAMYFCASSASRLAGEETQYFGPGTRLLVL.

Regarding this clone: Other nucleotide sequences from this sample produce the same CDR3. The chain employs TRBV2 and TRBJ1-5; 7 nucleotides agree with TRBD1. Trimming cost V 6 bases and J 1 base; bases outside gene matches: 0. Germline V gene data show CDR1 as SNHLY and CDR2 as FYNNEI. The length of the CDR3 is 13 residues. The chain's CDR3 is CASRGQSNQPQHF. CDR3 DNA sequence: TGTGCCAGCAGGGGACAGAGCAATCAGCCCCAGCATTTT.

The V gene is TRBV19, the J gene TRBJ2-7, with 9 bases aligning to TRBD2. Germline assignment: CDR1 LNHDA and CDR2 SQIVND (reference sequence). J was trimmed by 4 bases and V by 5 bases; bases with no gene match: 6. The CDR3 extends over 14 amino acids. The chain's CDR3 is CASSGAGGPYEQYF. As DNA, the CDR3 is TGTGCCAGTAGTGGCGCGGGAGGGCCTTACGAGCAGTACTTC.

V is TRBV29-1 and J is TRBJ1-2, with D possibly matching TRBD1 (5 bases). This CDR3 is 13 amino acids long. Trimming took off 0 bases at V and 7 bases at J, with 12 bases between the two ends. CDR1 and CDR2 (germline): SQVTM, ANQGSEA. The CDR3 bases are TGCAGCGTTGAAGACAGGGTAATTCGTGGCTACACCTTC. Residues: CSVEDRVIRGYTF.

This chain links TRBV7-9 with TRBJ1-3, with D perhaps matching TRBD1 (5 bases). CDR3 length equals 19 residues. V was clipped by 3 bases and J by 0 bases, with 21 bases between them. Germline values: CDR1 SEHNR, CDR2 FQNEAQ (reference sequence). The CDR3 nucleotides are TGTGCCAGCAGCTTGTACATTGGGACCGAACTACTCTCTGGAAACACCATATATTTT. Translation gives CASSLYIGTELLSGNTIYF. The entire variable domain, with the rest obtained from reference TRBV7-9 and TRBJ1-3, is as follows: DTGVSQNPRHKITKRGQNVTFRCDPISEHNRLYWYRQTLGQGPEFLTYFQNEAQLEKSRLLSDRFSAERPKGSFSTLEIQRTEQGDSAMYLCASSLYIGTELLSGNTIYFGEGSWLTVV.

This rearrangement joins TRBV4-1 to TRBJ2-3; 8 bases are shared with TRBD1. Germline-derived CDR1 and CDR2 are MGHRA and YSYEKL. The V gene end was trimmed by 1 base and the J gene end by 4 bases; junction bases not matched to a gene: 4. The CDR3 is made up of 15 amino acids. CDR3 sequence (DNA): TGCGCCAGCAGCCAAGCGGGACAGGAGGCAGATACGCAGTATTTT. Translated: CASSQAGQEADTQYF.

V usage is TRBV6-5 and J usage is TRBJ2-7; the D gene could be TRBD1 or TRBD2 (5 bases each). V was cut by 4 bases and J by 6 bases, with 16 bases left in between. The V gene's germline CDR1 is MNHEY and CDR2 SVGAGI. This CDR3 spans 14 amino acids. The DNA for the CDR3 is TGTGCCAGCAGTTGGGGGACCCAGCCTCTCGAGCAGTACTTC. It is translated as CASSWGTQPLEQYF.

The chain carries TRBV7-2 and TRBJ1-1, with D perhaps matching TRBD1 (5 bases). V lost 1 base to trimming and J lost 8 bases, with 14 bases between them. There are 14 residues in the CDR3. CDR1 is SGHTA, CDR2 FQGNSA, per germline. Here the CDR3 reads CASSLGGARTEAFF. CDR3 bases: TGTGCCAGCAGCTTAGGCGGGGCGCGAACCGAAGCTTTCTTT.